Sequencing of this TCR beta chain was carried out in a study of T cells in Graves' hyperthyroidism and ophthalmopathy. Investigators excluded patients with uncontrolled infection, other autoimmune disease, pregnancy or lactation. Each diagnosis drew on symptoms, thyroxine, TRAb, thyroid ultrasound and orbital computed tomography findings. The V gene's germline CDR1 is LNHDA and CDR2 SQIVND (reference sequence). Trimming pared 0 bases from V and 2 bases from J, leaving 4 bases between. The CDR3 spans 13 residues. This clonotype came up once. Its cognate antigen is unknown. General study findings and limits: Ophthalmopathy stood apart from stable hyperthyroidism in a 13 V-J model. Expanded thyroid clonotypes (above 0.001) were mostly also found in blood.

What was amplified from RNA transcripts were TCR beta CDR3 regions. RT-PCR in the first round (using the HTBI primer set) targeted the TCR CDR3. TCRdb independently ran MiXCR on the multiplex PCR reads; one entry per CDR3 protein. The table has hundreds of thousands of distinct CDR3 sequences, approximately 42% seen once. The sequence was obtained from an adult man with Graves' disease, either hyperthyroidism or ophthalmopathy (not recorded which). The chain couples TRBV19 to TRBJ1-2; no firm D call. Sequenced: peripheral blood or thyroid tissue (not recorded which). This chain's CDR3 is CASSIELNYGYTF. In DNA form, the CDR3 reads TGTGCCAGTAGTATAGAACTGAACTATGGCTACACCTTC.